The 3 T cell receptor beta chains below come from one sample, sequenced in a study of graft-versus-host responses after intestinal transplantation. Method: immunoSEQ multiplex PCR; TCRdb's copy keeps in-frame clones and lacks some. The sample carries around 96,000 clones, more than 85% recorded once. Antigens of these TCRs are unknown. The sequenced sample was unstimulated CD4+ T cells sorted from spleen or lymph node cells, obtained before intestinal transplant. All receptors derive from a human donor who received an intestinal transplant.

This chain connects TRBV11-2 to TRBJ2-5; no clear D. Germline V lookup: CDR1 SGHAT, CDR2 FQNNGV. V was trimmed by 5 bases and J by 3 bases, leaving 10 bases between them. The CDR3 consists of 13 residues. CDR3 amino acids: CASSRYLKETQYF. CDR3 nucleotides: TGTGCCAGCAGCCGCTACCTTAAAGAGACCCAGTACTTC.

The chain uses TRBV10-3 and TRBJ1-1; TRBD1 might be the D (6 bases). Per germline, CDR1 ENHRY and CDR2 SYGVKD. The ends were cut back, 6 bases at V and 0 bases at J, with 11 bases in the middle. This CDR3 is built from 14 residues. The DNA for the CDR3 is TGTGCCATCAGGCGACAGGATGTGAACACTGAAGCTTTCTTT. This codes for CAIRRQDVNTEAFF.

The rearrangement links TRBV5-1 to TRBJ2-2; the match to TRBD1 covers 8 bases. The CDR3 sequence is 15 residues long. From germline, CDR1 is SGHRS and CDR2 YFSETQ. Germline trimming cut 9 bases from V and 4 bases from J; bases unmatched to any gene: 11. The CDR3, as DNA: TGCGCCACCCGCAGGGAGACAGGGGTCACCGGGGAGCTGTTTTTT. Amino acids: CATRRETGVTGELFF.